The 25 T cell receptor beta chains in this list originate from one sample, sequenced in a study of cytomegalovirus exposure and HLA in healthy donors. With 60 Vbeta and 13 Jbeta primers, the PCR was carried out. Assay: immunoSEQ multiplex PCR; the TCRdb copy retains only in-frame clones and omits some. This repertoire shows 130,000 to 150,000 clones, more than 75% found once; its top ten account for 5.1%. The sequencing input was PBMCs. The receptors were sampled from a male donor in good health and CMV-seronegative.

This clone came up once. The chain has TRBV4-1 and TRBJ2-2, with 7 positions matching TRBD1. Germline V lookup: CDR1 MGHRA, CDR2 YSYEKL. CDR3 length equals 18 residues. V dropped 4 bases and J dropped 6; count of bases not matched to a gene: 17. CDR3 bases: TGCGCCAGCAGCCCGACGGACAGGTTAAGGTTTAGGGCCGGGGAGCTGTTTTTT. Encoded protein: CASSPTDRLRFRAGELFF.

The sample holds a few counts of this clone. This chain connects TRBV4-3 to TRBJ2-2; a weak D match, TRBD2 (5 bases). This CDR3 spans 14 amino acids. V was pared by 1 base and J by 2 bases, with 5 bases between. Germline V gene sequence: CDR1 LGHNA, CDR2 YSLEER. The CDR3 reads CASSQGLNTGELFF. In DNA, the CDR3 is TGCGCCAGCAGCCAAGGACTAAACACCGGGGAGCTGTTTTTT.

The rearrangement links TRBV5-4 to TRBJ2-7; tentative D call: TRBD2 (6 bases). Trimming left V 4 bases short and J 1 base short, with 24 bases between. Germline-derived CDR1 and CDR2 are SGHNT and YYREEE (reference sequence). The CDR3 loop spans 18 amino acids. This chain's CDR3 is CASSRPGGGVGSSYEQYF. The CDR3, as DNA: TGTGCCAGCAGCCGCCCCGGAGGCGGGGTAGGGTCTTCCTACGAGCAGTACTTC.

CDR3 bases: TGTGCCAGCAGTCAAGACTCGTACGAGACCCAGTACTTC. Its protein product is CASSQDSYETQYF. The V and J genes are TRBV6-5 and TRBJ2-5, with no clear D. Germline-derived CDR1 and CDR2 are MNHEY and SVGAGI. The CDR3 spans 13 residues. Trimming stripped 5 bases from V and 5 bases from J, with 12 bases between.

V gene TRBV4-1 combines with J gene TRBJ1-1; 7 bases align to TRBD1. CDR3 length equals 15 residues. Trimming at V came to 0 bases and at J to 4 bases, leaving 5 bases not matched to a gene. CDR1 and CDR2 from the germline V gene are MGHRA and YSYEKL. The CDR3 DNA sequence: TGCGCCAGCAGCCAAGATTCAGGGGGTGGCACTGAAGCTTTCTTT. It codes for CASSQDSGGGTEAFF.

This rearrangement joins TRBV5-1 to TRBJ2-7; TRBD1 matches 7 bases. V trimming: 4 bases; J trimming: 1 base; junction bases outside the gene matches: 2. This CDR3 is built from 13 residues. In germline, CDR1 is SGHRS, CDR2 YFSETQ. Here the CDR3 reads CASSPTGSYEQYF. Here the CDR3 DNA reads TGCGCCAGCAGCCCGACAGGGTCCTACGAGCAGTACTTC.

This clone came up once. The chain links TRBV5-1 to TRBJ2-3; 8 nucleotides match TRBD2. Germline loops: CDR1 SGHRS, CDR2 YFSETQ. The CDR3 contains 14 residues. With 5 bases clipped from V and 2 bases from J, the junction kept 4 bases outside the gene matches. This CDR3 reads CASRRAGDTDTQYF. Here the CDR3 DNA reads TGCGCCAGCAGACGAGCGGGGGACACAGATACGCAGTATTTT.

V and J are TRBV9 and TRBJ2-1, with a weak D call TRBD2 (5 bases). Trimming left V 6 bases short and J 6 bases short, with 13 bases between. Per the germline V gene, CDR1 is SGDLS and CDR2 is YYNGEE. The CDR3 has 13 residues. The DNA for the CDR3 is TGTGCCAGCAATACTGGAGGTCCCAATGAGCAGTTCTTC. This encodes CASNTGGPNEQFF. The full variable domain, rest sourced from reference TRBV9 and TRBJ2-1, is DSGVTQTPKHLITATGQRVTLRCSPRSGDLSVYWYQQSLDQGLQFLIQYYNGEERAKGNILERFSAQQFPDLHSELNLSSLELGDSALYFCASNTGGPNEQFFGPGTRLTVL.

The DNA of the CDR3 is TGTGCCAGCAGTGGACAGGGCGCGGTTAATGAAAAACTGTTTTTT. Translating gives CASSGQGAVNEKLFF. The chain is built from TRBV2 and TRBJ1-4; TRBD1 aligns across 7 bases. The CDR3 contains 15 residues. V trimming: 4 bases; J trimming: 4 bases; junction bases outside the gene matches: 6. Germline lookup yields CDR1 SNHLY and CDR2 FYNNEI.

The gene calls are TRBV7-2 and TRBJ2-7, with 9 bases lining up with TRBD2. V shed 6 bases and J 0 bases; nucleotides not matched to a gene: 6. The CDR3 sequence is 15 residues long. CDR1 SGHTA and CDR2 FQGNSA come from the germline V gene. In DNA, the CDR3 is TGTGCCAGCAGTTCTAGCGGGGCGCTCTCCTACGAGCAGTACTTC. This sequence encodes CASSSSGALSYEQYF.

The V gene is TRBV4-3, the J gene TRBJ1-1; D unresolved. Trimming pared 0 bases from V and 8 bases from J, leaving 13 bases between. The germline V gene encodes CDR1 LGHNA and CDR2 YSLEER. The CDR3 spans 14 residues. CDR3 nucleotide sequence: TGCGCCAGCAGCCAAGATCTAATTGGAGGGGAAGCTTTCTTT. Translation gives CASSQDLIGGEAFF.

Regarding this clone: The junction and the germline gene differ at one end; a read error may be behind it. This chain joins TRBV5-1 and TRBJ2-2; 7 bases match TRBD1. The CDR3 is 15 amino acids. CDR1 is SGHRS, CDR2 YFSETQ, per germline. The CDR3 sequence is CASSLSGGRTEELFF. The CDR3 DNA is TGCGCCAGCAGCTTATCAGGGGGACGGACCGAGGAGCTGTTTTTT.

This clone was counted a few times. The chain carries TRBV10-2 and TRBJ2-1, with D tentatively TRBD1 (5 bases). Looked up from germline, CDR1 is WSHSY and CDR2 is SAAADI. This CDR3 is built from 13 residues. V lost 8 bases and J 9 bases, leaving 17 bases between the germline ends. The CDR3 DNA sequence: TGCGCCAGCCAAGTTCAGGGCATGGGTGAGCAGTTCTTC. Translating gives CASQVQGMGEQFF.

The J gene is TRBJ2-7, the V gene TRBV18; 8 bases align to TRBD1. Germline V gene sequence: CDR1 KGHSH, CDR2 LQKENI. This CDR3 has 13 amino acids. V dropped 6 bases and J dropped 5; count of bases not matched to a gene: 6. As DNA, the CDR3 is TGTGCCAGCTCGTTGCAGGGGGCCCACGAGCAGTACTTC. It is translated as CASSLQGAHEQYF. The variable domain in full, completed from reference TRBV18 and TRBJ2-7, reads NAGVMQNPRHLVRRRGQEARLRCSPMKGHSHVYWYRQLPEEGLKFMVYLQKENIIDESGMPKERFSAEFPKEGPSILRIQQVVRGDSAAYFCASSLQGAHEQYFGPGTRLTVT.

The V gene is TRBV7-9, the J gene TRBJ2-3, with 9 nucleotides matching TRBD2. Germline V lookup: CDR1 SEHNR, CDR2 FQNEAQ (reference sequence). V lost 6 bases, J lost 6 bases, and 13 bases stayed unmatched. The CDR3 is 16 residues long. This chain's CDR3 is CASSSGAGGIMDTQYF. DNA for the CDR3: TGTGCCAGCAGTTCCGGAGCGGGGGGCATCATGGATACGCAGTATTTT.

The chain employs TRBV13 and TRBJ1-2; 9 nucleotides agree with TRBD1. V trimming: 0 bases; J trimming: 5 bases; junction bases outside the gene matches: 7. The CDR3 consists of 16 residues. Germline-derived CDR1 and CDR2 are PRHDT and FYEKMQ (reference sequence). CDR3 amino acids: CASSLGSSGQGYGYTF. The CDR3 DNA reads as TGTGCCAGCAGCTTAGGATCTTCGGGACAGGGTTATGGCTACACCTTC.

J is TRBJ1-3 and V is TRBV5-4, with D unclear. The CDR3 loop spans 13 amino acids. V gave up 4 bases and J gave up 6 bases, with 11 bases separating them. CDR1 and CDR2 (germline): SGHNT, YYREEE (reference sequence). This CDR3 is CASSEIGENTIYF. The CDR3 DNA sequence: TGTGCCAGCAGCGAGATCGGGGAAAACACCATATATTTT.

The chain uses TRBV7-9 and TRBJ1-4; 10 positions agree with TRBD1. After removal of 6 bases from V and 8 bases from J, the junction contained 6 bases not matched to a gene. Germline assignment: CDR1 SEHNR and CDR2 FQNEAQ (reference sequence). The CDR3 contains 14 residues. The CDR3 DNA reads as TGTGCCAGCAGTTCTCGGGACAGGGGAGAAAAACTGTTTTTT. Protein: CASSSRDRGEKLFF. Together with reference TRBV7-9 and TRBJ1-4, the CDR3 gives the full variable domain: DTGVSQNPRHKITKRGQNVTFRCDPISEHNRLYWYRQTLGQGPEFLTYFQNEAQLEKSRLLSDRFSAERPKGSFSTLEIQRTEQGDSAMYLCASSSRDRGEKLFFGSGTQLSVL.

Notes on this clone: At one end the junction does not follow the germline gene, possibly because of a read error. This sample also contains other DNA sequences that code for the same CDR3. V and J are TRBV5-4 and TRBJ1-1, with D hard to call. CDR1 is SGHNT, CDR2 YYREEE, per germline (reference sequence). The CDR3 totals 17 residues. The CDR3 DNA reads TGTGCCAGCAGCTCGACCCAGGTGGCTCTGATGAACACTGAGGCTTTCTTT. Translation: CASSSTQVALMNTEAFF.

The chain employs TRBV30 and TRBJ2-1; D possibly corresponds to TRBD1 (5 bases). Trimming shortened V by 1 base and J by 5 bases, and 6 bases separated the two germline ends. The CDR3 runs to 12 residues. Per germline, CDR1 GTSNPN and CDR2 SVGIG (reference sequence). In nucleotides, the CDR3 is TGTGCCTGGAGTGGACAGAACAATGAGCAGTTCTTC. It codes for CAWSGQNNEQFF.

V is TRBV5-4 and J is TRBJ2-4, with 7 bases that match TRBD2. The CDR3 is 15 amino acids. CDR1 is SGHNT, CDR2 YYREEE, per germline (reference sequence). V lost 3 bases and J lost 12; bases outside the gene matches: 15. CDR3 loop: CASSSELASPHSQYF. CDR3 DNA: TGTGCCAGCAGCTCCGAACTAGCGTCCCCCCACAGTCAGTACTTC.

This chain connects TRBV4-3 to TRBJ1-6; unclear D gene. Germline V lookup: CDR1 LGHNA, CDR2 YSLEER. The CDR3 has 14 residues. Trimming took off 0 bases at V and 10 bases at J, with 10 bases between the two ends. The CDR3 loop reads CASSQDSVYSPLHF. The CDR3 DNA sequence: TGCGCCAGCAGCCAAGATTCAGTTTACTCACCCCTCCACTTT.

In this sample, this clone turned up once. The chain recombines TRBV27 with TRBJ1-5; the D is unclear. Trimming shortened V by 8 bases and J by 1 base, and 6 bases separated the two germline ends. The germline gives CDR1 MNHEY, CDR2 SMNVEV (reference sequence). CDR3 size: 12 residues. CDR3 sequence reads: CASSLSNQPQHF. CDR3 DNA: TGTGCCAGCTCTTTGAGCAATCAGCCCCAGCATTTT.

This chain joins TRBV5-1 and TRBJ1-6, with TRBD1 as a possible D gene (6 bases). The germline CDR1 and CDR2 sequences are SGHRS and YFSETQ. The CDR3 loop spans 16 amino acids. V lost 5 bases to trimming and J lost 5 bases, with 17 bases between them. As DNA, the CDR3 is TGCGCCAGCAGTGCAGGGGTCGGTTCTGATAATTCACCCCTCCACTTT. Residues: CASSAGVGSDNSPLHF.

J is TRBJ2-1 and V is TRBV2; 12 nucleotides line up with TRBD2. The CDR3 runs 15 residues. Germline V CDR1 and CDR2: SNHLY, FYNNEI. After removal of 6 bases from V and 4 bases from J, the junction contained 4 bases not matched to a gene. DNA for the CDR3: TGTGCCAGCAGCCCACTAGCGGGGGGATACAATGAGCAGTTCTTC. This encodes CASSPLAGGYNEQFF.